The sequence of this T cell receptor beta chain was determined in a study of vaccination and CD4 T cells after COVID-19 (dated by TCRdb to 2022 to 2024). As for the study more broadly: Convalescent patients had a positive SARS-CoV-2 result on nasal swab PCR, and of these patients, nine had mild disease and one had severe disease. Post-COVID blood samples from convalescent patients were collected a median of around 100 days after diagnosis, with a range of roughly 35 to 170 days. In roughly eleven COVID-19 convalescent patients and several infection-naive healthy vaccine recipients, the spike-specific CD4+ TCR repertoire before mRNA vaccination was compared with the repertoire after mRNA vaccination. Two doses of either the Pfizer-BioNTech BNT162b2 vaccine (n=8) or the Moderna mRNA-1273 vaccine (n=2) were administered to participants. The cultures were stimulated with overlapping spike peptide pools from SARS-CoV-2 and from the common cold coronaviruses HCoV-NL63, HCoV-OC43 and HCoV-229E. Post-vaccine blood samples were obtained a median of about 70 days after the second vaccine dose, with a range of about 12 to 241 days. In control cultures, a CEFX viral epitope pool was used as positive control, an HIV-1 Nef peptide pool was used as negative control, or no peptide was added. The convalescent cohort comprised six males and four females, including two Hispanic individuals, seven Caucasians, two Asians and one multiracial person.

Sequences MNHEY (CDR1) and SVGEGT (CDR2) are obtained from the germline V gene. The CDR3, cysteine through phenylalanine, is 16 amino acids long. The read is trimmed to its CDR3 DNA, 48 bases read in frame from base 1. Trimming accounts for 6 bases at V and 5 bases at J, while the number of junction bases matched to no gene is 13. The treatment or condition label for this specimen denotes: roughly 10-day PBMC culture with coronavirus spike peptide pools or control peptides (ViraFEST assay). The study used the ViraFEST assay, which expanded antigen-specific T cells with peptide pools and then identified expanded clonotypes by TCR sequencing. The convalescent patients' positive SARS-CoV-2 PCR tests fell between March and December 2020, which was before the Alpha, Beta and Delta variants emerged in the United States. Each well held approximately 2 million PBMCs cultured in IMDM containing about 5% human AB serum and around 9.2 IU/ml IL-2, with 7.5 to 10 ug/ml peptide pools added. Half of the culture medium was replaced with fresh IL-2-containing medium on days 3 and 7. After roughly 11 days of culture, CD4+ T cells were isolated by negative selection with the EasySep CD4+ T cell isolation kit. PBMCs were separated from whole blood using Ficoll-Paque Plus gradient centrifugation and then either used fresh or cryopreserved at -140C. Triplicate wells were generally used for each culture condition.

Points on this clonotype: The clone's antigen remains unknown. No base quality information exists; no much larger clone differs at one position.

Library construction relied on PCR. TCR sequencing of DNA from cultured CD4+ T cells used the Oncomine TCR Beta short-read assay at the Johns Hopkins FTIC core. The QIAamp micro DNA kit was used to extract genomic DNA from the cultured CD4+ T cells. Oncomine TCR Beta libraries from cultured CD4+ T cells were pooled using unique dual indexes and sequenced on an Illumina iSeq 100. Concerning the study's data processing: Non-productive sequences were filtered out, and CDR3s that did not start with C, did not end with F or W, or were shorter than 7 amino acids were discarded. The MANAFEST web application identified antigen-specific clonotypes by comparing peptide-stimulated wells against reference wells and other culture wells. An FDR below 0.05, an odds ratio above 5, and a productive frequency above 0.1% in at least two of three replicate wells were required for clones to be considered positive. A clonotype was classed as cross-reactive if the clonotype showed significant expansion both in SARS-CoV-2 spike wells and in at least one common cold coronavirus spike condition. Similarity between CDR3 sequences was evaluated in R version 3.6.1 using Levenshtein distances (stringdist) and unrooted phylogenetic trees (ape). TCRdb ran its own pipeline on the public reads, namely fastp trimming at Q25 and MiXCR clone calling, and kept in-frame beta chains. Each entry is one CDR3 protein sequence, shown with its most common DNA and genes. These V and J calls are TCRdb output, not the study's own analysis. The sample table holds around 12,000 distinct CDR3 sequences, of which roughly two fifths were seen once. The ten top clones hold about 8.5% of the sample.

Here is what the overall study found, with its caveats: The number of convalescent patients in the study was relatively small, and the study did not examine early timepoints following natural infection. Among the post-vaccine SARS-CoV-2-reactive clones in convalescent patients, a median 86.3% showed up only after vaccination, which suggests vaccine-specific priming. An increase in the median number of SARS-CoV-2-reactive clonotypes from around 20 after infection to 38 after vaccination was observed, but the change was not found to be significant. In convalescent patients, nearly all vaccine-specific clones (304 of 307) were found to be mono-reactive for SARS-CoV-2 spike rather than cross-reactive with common cold coronaviruses.

The V and J segments used are TRBV6-2 or TRBV6-3 and TRBJ2-3; 8 bases in the middle match TRBD2. The specimen was CD4+ T cells from blood, cultured in vitro. The receptor was derived from a human donor who had recovered from COVID-19. The DNA reads as follows: TGTGCCAGCAGCCCAGCGGGGGCGCAGGCGGGAGATACGCAGTATTTT. This sequence encodes CASSPAGAQAGDTQYF.